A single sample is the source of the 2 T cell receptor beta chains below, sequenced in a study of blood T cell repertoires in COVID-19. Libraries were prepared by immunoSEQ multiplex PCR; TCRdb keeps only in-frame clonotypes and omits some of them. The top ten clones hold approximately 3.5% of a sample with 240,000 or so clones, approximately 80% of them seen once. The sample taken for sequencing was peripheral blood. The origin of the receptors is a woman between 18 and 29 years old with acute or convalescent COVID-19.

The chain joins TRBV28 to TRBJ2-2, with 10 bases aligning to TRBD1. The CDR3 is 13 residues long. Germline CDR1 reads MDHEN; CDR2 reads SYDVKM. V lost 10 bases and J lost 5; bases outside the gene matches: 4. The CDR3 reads CAITGQGTGELFF. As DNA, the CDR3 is TGTGCCATCACGGGACAGGGGACCGGGGAGCTGTTTTTT. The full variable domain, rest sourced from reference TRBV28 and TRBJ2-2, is DVKVTQSSRYLVKRTGEKVFLECVQDMDHENMFWYRQDPGLGLRLIYFSYDVKMKEKGDIPEGYSVSREKKERFSLILESASTNQTSMYLCAITGQGTGELFFGEGSRLTVL.

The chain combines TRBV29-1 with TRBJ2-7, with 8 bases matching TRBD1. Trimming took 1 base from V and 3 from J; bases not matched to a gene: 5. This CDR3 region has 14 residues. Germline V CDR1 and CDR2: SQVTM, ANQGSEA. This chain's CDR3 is CSVEAGTGLYEQYF. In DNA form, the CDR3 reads TGCAGCGTTGAAGCCGGGACAGGACTCTACGAGCAGTACTTC.